Listed below are T cell receptor beta chains from one sample, sequenced in a study of vaccination and CD4 T cells after COVID-19. Their target antigens are unknown. MiXCR, applied by TCRdb to the PCR reads, yields one record per CDR3 protein. The sample lists 9,500 to 13,000 distinct CDR3 sequences; 65% were seen once. The specimen was CD4+ T cells from blood, cultured in vitro, collected before SARS-CoV-2 vaccination. The receptors derive from a human donor who had recovered from COVID-19. Both conserved end residues are part of each CDR3. A D gene is named only where the DNA matches it firmly. Expanded clones get a size class; other rows say once, few or many, or leave the size out.

D gene	V gene	J gene	clone size	CDR3 DNA	CDR3 protein
-	TRBV20-1	TRBJ1-5	few	TGCAGTGCTAGAGATCGCTTCGACAAGGCTCAACAGCCCCAGCATTTT	CSARDRFDKAQQPQHF
-	TRBV6-1	TRBJ1-3	once	TGTGCCAGCAGCCGACTGGGAAAAGGGTTGAACACCATATATTTT	CASSRLGKGLNTIYF
TRBD2	TRBV20-1	TRBJ2-3	-	TGCAGTGCTATTGGCCTACGACTAGCGGGAGTGGATACGCAGTATTTT	CSAIGLRLAGVDTQYF
TRBD1	TRBV7-9	TRBJ2-2	-	TGTGCCAGCAGCCGAAGGACAGGGATAATGGGCGGGGAGCTGTTTTTT	CASSRRTGIMGGELFF
-	TRBV7-9	TRBJ1-1	once	TGTGCCAGCAGCCCGGACAGAAGGAGCACTGAAGCTTTCTTT	CASSPDRRSTEAFF
-	TRBV20-1	TRBJ2-3	-	TGCAGTGCTAGTCCTTCCGGGTTTAGCACAGATACGCAGTATTTT	CSASPSGFSTDTQYF
TRBD1	TRBV6-1	TRBJ2-2	-	TGTGCCAGCACACAGGGGGGTAACACCGGGGAGCTGTTTTTT	CASTQGGNTGELFF
-	TRBV6-5	TRBJ1-5	few	TGTGCCAGCAGTTACTACGGGGCTGGGACCGGTAATCAGCCCCAGCATTTT	CASSYYGAGTGNQPQHF
TRBD2	TRBV20-1	TRBJ2-7	few	TGCAGTGCCGCTAGCGGGAGTAGGTACGAGCAGTACTTC	CSAASGSRYEQYF
-	TRBV15	TRBJ1-2	few	TGTGCCACCAGCAGAGGGCCGGGACCCGCTAACTATGGCTACACCTTC	CATSRGPGPANYGYTF
-	TRBV19	TRBJ1-1	-	TGTGCCAGTAGTATGAGGACATACCAGAGCACTGAAGCTTTCTTT	CASSMRTYQSTEAFF
TRBD2	TRBV7-2	TRBJ2-1	-	TGTGCCAGCAGCTTACAGGGACTAGCGGGAGGGCCGGAGCAGTTCTTC	CASSLQGLAGGPEQFF
-	TRBV19	TRBJ2-2	once	TGTGCCAGTAGTATATCGGTGGGGAGGACCGGGGAGCTGTTTTTT	CASSISVGRTGELFF
TRBD1	TRBV11-1	TRBJ2-7	-	TGTGCCAGCAGCCTGAGGGGACAGGGCTCCTACGAGCAGTACTTC	CASSLRGQGSYEQYF
TRBD2	TRBV7-9	TRBJ2-2	-	TGTGCCAGCAGTTCCGTAGCGGGAGCAAGCGGGGAGCTGTTTTTT	CASSSVAGASGELFF
-	TRBV24-1	TRBJ2-3	-	TGTGCCACCGTGGACACAGTCACAGATACGCAGTATTTT	CATVDTVTDTQYF
-	TRBV28	TRBJ1-5	-	TGTGCCAGCAGTATCCGGGGGGCGAGCAATCAGCCCCAGCATTTT	CASSIRGASNQPQHF
TRBD2	TRBV20-1	TRBJ2-7	-	TGCAGTGCTAGACTTATTAGCGGGAGGTCCTACGAGCAGTACTTC	CSARLISGRSYEQYF
-	TRBV6-1	TRBJ2-7	-	TGTGCCAGCAGTGAAATCATCAGGAGCTCCTACGAGCAGTACTTC	CASSEIIRSSYEQYF
-	TRBV7-8	TRBJ1-5	-	TGTGCCAGCAGCTCCACCAGGGACAAAAGCAATCAGCCCCAGCATTTT	CASSSTRDKSNQPQHF
-	TRBV10-3	TRBJ2-3	few	TGTGCCTCTCGGGGCACAGATACGCAGTATTTT	CASRGTDTQYF
-	TRBV6-5	TRBJ2-3	-	TGTGCCAGCAGTTTAGACTCTAGCACAGATACGCAGTATTTT	CASSLDSSTDTQYF
TRBD2	TRBV19	TRBJ2-5	-	TGTGCCAGTAGTAGACTAGCGGGAAGCGAGACCCAGTACTTC	CASSRLAGSETQYF
TRBD2	TRBV4-3	TRBJ2-2	-	TGCGCCAGCAGCCAAGTGGCGGGGGGGTTCACCGGGGAGCTGTTTTTT	CASSQVAGGFTGELFF
TRBD2	TRBV27	TRBJ2-3	few	TGTGCCAGCAGTTCATACGCGGGAGTTCAAGCAGATACGCAGTATTTT	CASSSYAGVQADTQYF
-	TRBV20-1	TRBJ2-7	-	TGCAGTGCTAGCTGGCTCTACGAGCAGTACTTC	CSASWLYEQYF
-	TRBV20-1	TRBJ2-5	few	TGCAGTGCTAGAGATCTTGCGAGTTCGGAGACCCAGTACTTC	CSARDLASSETQYF
-	TRBV20-1	TRBJ2-3	-	TGCAGTGGCGGGGACAGCACAGATACGCAGTATTTT	CSGGDSTDTQYF
-	TRBV15	TRBJ2-2	-	TGTGCCACCAGCGTTCGTATAGGGCAGGGCGGGGAGCTGTTTTTT	CATSVRIGQGGELFF
TRBD1	TRBV6-1	TRBJ1-5	-	TGTGCCAGCAGTCGCTTCCAGGGGGGAAATCAGCCCCAGCATTTT	CASSRFQGGNQPQHF
-	TRBV7-6	TRBJ2-3	medium-sized	TGTGCCAGCAGCCCTGAGGGGGGGCTTAGCACAGATACGCAGTATTTT	CASSPEGGLSTDTQYF
-	TRBV20-1	TRBJ1-2	-	TGCAGTGCCCGTGGCGCAGTATACGGGGCCGATGGCTACACCTTC	CSARGAVYGADGYTF
-	TRBV11-1	TRBJ1-4	few	TGTGCCAGCAGCTTAACACGAAACCTCGGCAAACTGTTTTTT	CASSLTRNLGKLFF
-	TRBV5-1	TRBJ2-7	-	TGCGCCAGCAGCTTGGGGCGACAGCGCTCCTACGAGCAGTACTTC	CASSLGRQRSYEQYF
-	TRBV18	TRBJ2-3	-	TGTGCCAGCTCACCGTCACAGGAAGATACGCAGTATTTT	CASSPSQEDTQYF
-	TRBV6-1	TRBJ1-2	-	TGTGCCACCGGGGGCGGCTATGGCTACACCTTC	CATGGGYGYTF
-	TRBV10-3	TRBJ2-2	-	TGTGCCATCAGTGACACCGGGGAGCTGTTTTTT	CAISDTGELFF
TRBD1	TRBV7-2	TRBJ2-5	few	TGTGCCAGCAGCCGACAGGGATTGCTGGAGACCCAGTACTTC	CASSRQGLLETQYF
-	TRBV20-1	TRBJ1-2	-	TGCAGTGCGCCCCTGATGACTTCCTATGGCTACACCTTC	CSAPLMTSYGYTF
-	TRBV28	TRBJ1-6	-	TGTGCCAGCAGTTGGCTCCGGACAGCAAGCTCCTATAATTCACCCCTCCACTTT	CASSWLRTASSYNSPLHF
-	TRBV20-1	TRBJ2-5	-	TGCAGTGCTACCCCTAAAGAGACCCAGTACTTC	CSATPKETQYF
-	TRBV7-8	TRBJ2-5	few	TGTGCCAGCAGCTTAGCTTGGCAGCTCCAAGAGACCCAGTACTTC	CASSLAWQLQETQYF
-	TRBV23-1	TRBJ1-4	-	TGCGCCAGCAGTCAACAGGGGCCGGTTGCAACTAATGAAAAACTGTTTTTT	CASSQQGPVATNEKLFF
-	TRBV19	TRBJ1-4	-	TGTGCCAGTAGAACCACCGGGCCTGCAACTAATGAAAAACTGTTTTTT	CASRTTGPATNEKLFF
-	TRBV2	TRBJ1-1	-	TGTGCCGGCCCGTCCTTCCAGGGGACGCCTTCGAACACTGAAGCTTTCTTT	CAGPSFQGTPSNTEAFF
-	TRBV7-2	TRBJ1-5	once	TGTGCCAGCAGCTTAGAGTTATATCAGCCCCAGCATTTT	CASSLELYQPQHF
-	TRBV7-7	TRBJ2-3	few	TGTGCTAGCAGCTTAGCCCCGGGGGCCGATACGCAGTATTTT	CASSLAPGADTQYF
TRBD1	TRBV6-1	TRBJ1-5	few	TGTGCCAGCAGTGTTATCGGGGGACAGGGGGTAGGCAATCAGCCCCAGCATTTT	CASSVIGGQGVGNQPQHF
-	TRBV9	TRBJ2-1	once	TGTGCCAGCAGCGTAGATGAGCGGATCGACTCCTACAATGAGCAGTTCTTC	CASSVDERIDSYNEQFF
-	TRBV5-1	TRBJ2-3	-	TGCGCCAGCAGCTTGGAACTAAGTCCTGATACGCAGTATTTT	CASSLELSPDTQYF
-	TRBV6-1	TRBJ2-3	-	TGTGCCAGCAGTGCATTAAGGGGGGGCACAGATACGCAGTATTTT	CASSALRGGTDTQYF